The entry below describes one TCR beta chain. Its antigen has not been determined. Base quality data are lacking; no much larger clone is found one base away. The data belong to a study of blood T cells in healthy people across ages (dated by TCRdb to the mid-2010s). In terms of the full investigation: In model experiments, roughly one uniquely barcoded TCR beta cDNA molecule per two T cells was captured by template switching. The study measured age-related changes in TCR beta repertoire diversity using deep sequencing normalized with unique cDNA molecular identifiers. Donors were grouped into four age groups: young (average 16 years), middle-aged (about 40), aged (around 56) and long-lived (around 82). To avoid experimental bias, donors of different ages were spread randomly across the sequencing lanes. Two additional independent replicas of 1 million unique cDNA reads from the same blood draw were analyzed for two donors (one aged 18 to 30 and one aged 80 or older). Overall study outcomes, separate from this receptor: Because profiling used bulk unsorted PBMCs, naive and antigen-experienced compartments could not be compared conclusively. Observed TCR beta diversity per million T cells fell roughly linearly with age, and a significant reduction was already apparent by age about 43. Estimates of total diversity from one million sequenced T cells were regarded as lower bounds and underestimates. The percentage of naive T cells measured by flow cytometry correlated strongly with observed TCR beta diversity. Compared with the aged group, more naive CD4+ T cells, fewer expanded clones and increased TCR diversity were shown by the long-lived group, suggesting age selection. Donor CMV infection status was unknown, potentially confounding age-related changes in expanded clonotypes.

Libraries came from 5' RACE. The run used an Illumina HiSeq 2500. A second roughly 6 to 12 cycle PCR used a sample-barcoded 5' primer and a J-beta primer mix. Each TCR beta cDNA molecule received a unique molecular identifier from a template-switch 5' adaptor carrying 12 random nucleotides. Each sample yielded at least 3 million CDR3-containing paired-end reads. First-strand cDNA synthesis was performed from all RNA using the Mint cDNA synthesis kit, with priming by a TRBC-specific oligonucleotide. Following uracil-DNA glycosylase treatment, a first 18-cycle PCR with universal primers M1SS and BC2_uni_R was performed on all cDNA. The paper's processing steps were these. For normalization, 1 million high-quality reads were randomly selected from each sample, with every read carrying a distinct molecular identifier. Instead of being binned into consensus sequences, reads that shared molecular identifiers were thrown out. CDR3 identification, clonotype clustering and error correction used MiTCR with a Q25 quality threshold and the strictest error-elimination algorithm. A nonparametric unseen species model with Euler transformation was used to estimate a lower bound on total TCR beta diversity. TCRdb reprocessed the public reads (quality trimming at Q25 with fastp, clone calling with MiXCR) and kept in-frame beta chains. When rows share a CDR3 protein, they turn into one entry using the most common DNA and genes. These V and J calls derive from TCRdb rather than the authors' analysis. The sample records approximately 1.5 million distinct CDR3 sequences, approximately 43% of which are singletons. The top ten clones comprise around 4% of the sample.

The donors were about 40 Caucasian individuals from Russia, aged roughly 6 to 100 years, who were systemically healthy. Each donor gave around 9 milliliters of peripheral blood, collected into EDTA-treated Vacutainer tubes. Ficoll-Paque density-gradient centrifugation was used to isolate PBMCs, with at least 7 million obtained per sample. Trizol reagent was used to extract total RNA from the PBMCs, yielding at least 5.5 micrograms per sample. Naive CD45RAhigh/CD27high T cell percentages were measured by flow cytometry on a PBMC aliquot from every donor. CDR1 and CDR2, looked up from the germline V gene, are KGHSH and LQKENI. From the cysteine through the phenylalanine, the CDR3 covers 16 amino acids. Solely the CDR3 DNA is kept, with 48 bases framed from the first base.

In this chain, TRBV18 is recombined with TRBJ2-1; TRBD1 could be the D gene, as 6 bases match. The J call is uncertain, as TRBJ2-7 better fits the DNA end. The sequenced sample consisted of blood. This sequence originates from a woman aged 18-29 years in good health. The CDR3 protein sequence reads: CASSPIGQGTYNEQYF. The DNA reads TGTGCCAGCTCACCAATCGGCCAGGGGACCTACAATGAGCAGTACTTC.